This TCR beta chain was recorded in a study of PD-1 blockade in mismatch repair-deficient tumors. Notes on the study in general: Rapid post-treatment expansion, then contraction, generally preceding radiologic response, marked tumor-resident clones.

Sequenced by immunoSEQ multiplex PCR; TCRdb stores in-frame clones only, minus some. The sample contains about 51,000 clones, around 80% of which appear only once. PCR or immunohistochemistry showed mismatch repair deficiency in every enrolled patient. TCR sequencing covered a few patients who responded to pembrolizumab. A remark on this clone: Its antigen is unknown.

V was pared by 5 bases and J by 7 bases, with 11 bases of the junction left unmatched. CDR1 SGHAT and CDR2 FQNNGV come from the germline V gene. The CDR3 totals 15 residues. Source: peripheral blood, taken 4 weeks after starting pembrolizumab. This chain connects TRBV11-2 to TRBJ1-2, with 9 bases matching TRBD1. This TCR derives from an adult with mismatch repair-deficient cancer. The CDR3 nucleotides are TGTGCCAGCAGCAGAACCGGGACAGGGTTTCTTGGCTACACCTTC. Amino acids: CASSRTGTGFLGYTF.